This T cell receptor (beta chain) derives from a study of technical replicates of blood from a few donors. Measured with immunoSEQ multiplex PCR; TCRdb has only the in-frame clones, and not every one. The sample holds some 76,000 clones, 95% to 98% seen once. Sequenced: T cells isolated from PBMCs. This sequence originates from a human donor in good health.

In DNA, the CDR3 is TGTGCCAGCAGTTTATACGGGACTTCAAACACCATATATTTT. As protein: CASSLYGTSNTIYF. The rearrangement links TRBV28 to TRBJ1-3; weak D call: TRBD1 (5 bases). V was pared by 1 base and J by 6 bases, with 10 bases between. This CDR3 is built from 14 residues. Per germline, CDR1 MDHEN and CDR2 SYDVKM.